These 29 T cell receptor beta chains were all obtained from the same sample, sequenced in a study of identical twins' blood T cells. TCRdb redid the calling of the 5' RACE reads with MiXCR, one entry per CDR3 protein. This sample has 300,000 to 450,000 distinct CDR3 sequences; roughly 27% occur once, and the top ten carry about 6%. Sequencing was done on a sample of PBMCs. The receptors were gathered from a woman between 18 and 55 years old in good health.

This clonotype was detected only a few times. The genes are TRBV5-1 and TRBJ1-3; D possibly corresponds to TRBD1 (6 bases). There are 14 residues in the CDR3. Germline V gene data show CDR1 as SGHRS and CDR2 as YFSETQ. V was trimmed by 4 bases and J by 4 bases, leaving 12 bases between them. Here the CDR3 reads CASSPGQGGNTIYF. Here the CDR3 DNA reads TGCGCCAGCAGCCCAGGTCAGGGGGGAAACACCATATATTTT.

The J gene is TRBJ2-1, the V gene TRBV28; TRBD1 or TRBD2 may be the D gene (5 bases each). The CDR3 covers 16 residues. The germline CDR1 and CDR2 sequences are MDHEN and SYDVKM. Trimming pared 4 bases from V and 3 bases from J, leaving 16 bases between. CDR3 coding DNA: TGTGCCAGCAGTTCCCCCCTCGCAGGGAGCTACAATGAGCAGTTCTTC. Protein: CASSSPLAGSYNEQFF.

The chain is built from TRBV20-1 and TRBJ2-1; D remains unclear. Per the germline V gene, CDR1 is DFQATT and CDR2 is SNEGSKA (reference sequence). This CDR3 is built from 14 residues. Trimming stripped 0 bases from V and 8 bases from J, with 14 bases between. The CDR3 DNA sequence: TGCAGTGCTAGAGATAGGAAGGGTATAGATGAGCAGTTCTTC. Residues: CSARDRKGIDEQFF.

The J gene is TRBJ2-7, the V gene TRBV5-1, with D possibly being TRBD1 (5 bases). Trimming left V 2 bases short and J 5 bases short, with 20 bases between. The CDR3 spans 16 residues. Per germline, CDR1 SGHRS and CDR2 YFSETQ. CDR3 bases: TGCGCCAGCAGCTTACTATCAGGGCCCCAATTCCACGAGCAGTACTTC. As protein: CASSLLSGPQFHEQYF.

The chain uses TRBV7-9 and TRBJ1-1; 10 bases map to TRBD1. The V gene end was trimmed by 1 base and the J gene end by 0 bases; junction bases not matched to a gene: 5. The V gene's germline CDR1 is SEHNR and CDR2 FQNEAQ (reference sequence). This CDR3 spans 17 amino acids. In DNA form, the CDR3 reads TGTGCCAGCAGCTTAGGGGGACAGGGGACCCTGAACACTGAAGCTTTCTTT. Encoded protein: CASSLGGQGTLNTEAFF.

This chain connects TRBV20-1 to TRBJ2-1; 8 bases align to TRBD2. In germline, CDR1 is DFQATT, CDR2 SNEGSKA (reference sequence). The CDR3 length is 13 residues. Trimming took 6 bases from V and 8 from J; bases not matched to a gene: 9. As DNA, the CDR3 is TGCAGTGCCCTTCGGCAAGCGGGAGATGAGCAGTTCTTC. It translates to CSALRQAGDEQFF.

CDR3 nucleotide sequence: TGCGCCAGCAGCTTGATTAGTTCGAACACCGGGGAGCTGTTTTTT. It specifies CASSLISSNTGELFF. The chain couples TRBV5-1 to TRBJ2-2, with D unclear. The CDR3 extends over 15 amino acids. Trimming shortened V by 1 base and J by 0 bases, and 7 bases separated the two germline ends. Germline V gene sequence: CDR1 SGHRS, CDR2 YFSETQ.

This clonotype was picked up many times. The chain's CDR3 is CASSSSMNTEAFF. The CDR3 nucleotides are TGTGCCAGCAGCTCAAGCATGAACACTGAAGCTTTCTTT. J is TRBJ1-1 and V is TRBV7-9; no definite D call. Germline V CDR1 and CDR2: SEHNR, FQNEAQ (reference sequence). The germline V and J ends were trimmed by 4 bases and 0 bases, with 6 bases remaining between them. The length of the CDR3 is 13 residues.

This chain uses TRBV30 with TRBJ1-1, with D tentatively TRBD1 (6 bases). Germline V gene lookup returns CDR1 GTSNPN and CDR2 SVGIG (reference sequence). Trimming removed 0 bases at V and 11 bases at J, with 13 bases between. The CDR3 spans 12 residues. The CDR3 nucleotides read TGTGCCTGGAGTGTAATAGGGGGTCGGGCTTTCTTT. This gives the protein CAWSVIGGRAFF.

CDR3 DNA sequence: TGTGCCAGCACCCCCGACAGGGGATACAATGAGCAGTTCTTC. Its protein is CASTPDRGYNEQFF. V gene TRBV2 combines with J gene TRBJ2-1; 8 positions match TRBD1. In germline, CDR1 is SNHLY, CDR2 FYNNEI. The V segment lost 7 bases and the J segment 4 bases; nucleotides outside the gene matches: 6. The CDR3 loop spans 14 amino acids.

Ten or more counts support this clonotype. The chain couples TRBV5-6 to TRBJ1-6; D gene uncertain. The CDR3 loop spans 15 amino acids. V dropped 4 bases and J dropped 9 bases, with 17 bases sitting between them. CDR1 and CDR2 (germline): SGHDT, YYEEEE. CDR3 in amino acids: CASSLDPGGGSPLHF. The CDR3 nucleotides read TGTGCCAGCAGCCTCGACCCCGGTGGAGGTTCACCCCTCCACTTT.

This clonotype was found a few times. The V gene is TRBV20-1, the J gene TRBJ1-2; TRBD1 matches 7 bases. Germline V gene lookup returns CDR1 DFQATT and CDR2 SNEGSKA (reference sequence). The CDR3 has 11 amino acids. J was trimmed by 5 bases and V by 6 bases; bases with no gene match: 3. The DNA for the CDR3 is TGCAGTGCCGACAGGGATTATGGCTACACCTTC. Translation gives CSADRDYGYTF.

This clonotype was seen repeatedly, ten times or more. The rearrangement links TRBV12-3 or TRBV12-4 to TRBJ1-1; a weak D match, TRBD1 (5 bases). The CDR3 runs to 13 residues. V lost 5 bases and J 5 bases, leaving 12 bases between the germline ends. CDR3 in DNA: TGTGCCAGCAGTCGGGAGGGGAGGACTGAAGCTTTCTTT. Amino acid sequence: CASSREGRTEAFF.

In the case of this clonotype: It may be a read error: a sequence one base away is much more abundant. The V gene is TRBV20-1, the J gene TRBJ1-5; D is ambiguous. The CDR3 extends over 17 amino acids. Between the trimmed V and J ends, which lost 4 bases and 5 bases, there was a span of 24 bases. CDR1 DFQATT and CDR2 SNEGSKA come from the germline V gene (reference sequence). CDR3 sequence reads: CSAKGVSLKPLDQPQHF. For the CDR3, the DNA is TGCAGTGCTAAGGGAGTATCCCTAAAACCCCTTGATCAGCCCCAGCATTTT.

Remarks on this clonotype: A read error may be the cause here, since a much bigger clone is one base away. The J gene is TRBJ1-2, the V gene TRBV2; 7 nucleotides line up with TRBD1. Germline V gene data show CDR1 as SNHLY and CDR2 as FYNNEI. The V and J ends lost 3 bases and 4 bases, in that order; junction bases with no gene match: 8. This CDR3 is built from 15 residues. CDR3 DNA: TGTGCCAGCAGTGAGTGGACAGGACCTAGCTATGGCTACACCTTC. Protein sequence: CASSEWTGPSYGYTF. The full variable domain, completed using reference TRBV2 and TRBJ1-2, is EPEVTQTPSHQVTQMGQEVILRCVPISNHLYFYWYRQILGQKVEFLVSFYNNEISEKSEIFDDQFSVERPDGSNFTLKIRSTKLEDSAMYFCASSEWTGPSYGYTFGSGTRLTVV.

This clonotype was picked up a small number of times. The chain carries TRBV6-5 and TRBJ1-1; TRBD1 agrees at 7 bases. The trim removed 8 bases at V and 3 bases at J, leaving 12 bases unmatched. This CDR3 spans 15 amino acids. Germline assignment: CDR1 MNHEY and CDR2 SVGAGI. The CDR3 region is CASSPGGTGHTEAFF. DNA of the CDR3: TGTGCCAGCTCGCCAGGGGGAACGGGCCACACTGAAGCTTTCTTT.

The V gene is TRBV5-6, the J gene TRBJ1-5; D unresolved. The CDR3 sequence is 15 residues long. Germline-derived CDR1 and CDR2 are SGHDT and YYEEEE. Trimming left V 4 bases short and J 4 bases short, with 15 bases between. The DNA for the CDR3 is TGTGCCAGCAGCGCCGGCGGTGAAGGGAATCAGCCCCAGCATTTT. Translation gives CASSAGGEGNQPQHF. Drawing the rest from reference TRBV5-6 and TRBJ1-5, the complete variable domain is DAGVTQSPTHLIKTRGQQVTLRCSPKSGHDTVSWYQQALGQGPQFIFQYYEEEERQRGNFPDRFSGHQFPNYSSELNVNALLLGDSALYLCASSAGGEGNQPQHFGDGTRLSIL.

V gene TRBV20-1 combines with J gene TRBJ1-3; 8 nucleotides agree with TRBD1. Germline loops: CDR1 DFQATT, CDR2 SNEGSKA (reference sequence). V was pared by 3 bases and J by 6 bases, with 7 bases of the junction left unmatched. The CDR3 is 14 residues long. CDR3 coding DNA: TGCAGTGCTAGGTCGACAGGGGCCTTAAACACCATATATTTT. Translation: CSARSTGALNTIYF.

The V gene is TRBV11-3, the J gene TRBJ2-1; TRBD1 might be the D (5 bases). The V gene lost 8 bases and the J gene lost 7 bases, with 9 bases spanning the gap. The CDR3 has 11 residues. Germline CDR1 reads SGHNT; CDR2 reads YENEEA. The CDR3 here is CASGKGNEQFF. The CDR3 coding sequence is TGTGCCAGCGGAAAGGGGAATGAGCAGTTCTTC.

The table lists this clonotype with a few counts. The rearrangement links TRBV7-9 to TRBJ1-1; tentatively, D is TRBD1 (6 bases). Trimming cost V 3 bases and J 1 base, with 9 bases left between them. The CDR3 covers 14 residues. Germline V CDR1 and CDR2: SEHNR, FQNEAQ (reference sequence). CDR3 region: CASSFPGENTEAFF. In DNA, the CDR3 is TGTGCCAGCAGCTTCCCAGGGGAGAACACTGAAGCTTTCTTT. Full variable domain (remainder filled in from reference TRBV7-9 and TRBJ1-1): DTGVSQNPRHKITKRGQNVTFRCDPISEHNRLYWYRQTLGQGPEFLTYFQNEAQLEKSRLLSDRFSAERPKGSFSTLEIQRTEQGDSAMYLCASSFPGENTEAFFGQGTRLTVV.

V is TRBV6-2 or TRBV6-3 and J is TRBJ1-2, with D unclear. V was cut by 7 bases and J by 3 bases, with 21 bases left in between. CDR1 and CDR2 (germline): MNHEY, SVGEGT. The length of the CDR3 is 16 residues. The CDR3 DNA reads as TGTGCCAGCACCTCCCGGCTGGCGCCCTTCGACTATGGCTACACCTTC. Protein product: CASTSRLAPFDYGYTF.

This clonotype was detected once. The CDR3 here is CSALGVGQGSYEQYF. CDR3 in DNA: TGCAGTGCTCTCGGGGTGGGACAGGGGTCCTACGAGCAGTACTTC. This chain uses TRBV20-1 with TRBJ2-7; 10 bases map to TRBD1. V was pared by 5 bases and J by 1 base, with 8 bases of the junction left unmatched. CDR1 is DFQATT, CDR2 SNEGSKA, per germline (reference sequence). There are 15 residues in the CDR3.

This clonotype was seen a handful of times. The V and J genes are TRBV7-9 and TRBJ1-1; 10 bases match TRBD1. The ends lost 4 bases at V and 7 bases at J; junction bases unmatched: 9. Germline V lookup: CDR1 SEHNR, CDR2 FQNEAQ (reference sequence). The CDR3 is made up of 15 amino acids. This chain's CDR3 is CASSYLGTGEIEAFF. In nucleotides, the CDR3 is TGTGCCAGCAGCTACCTAGGGACAGGGGAAATTGAAGCTTTCTTT.

In this sample, this clonotype turned up a few times. The rearrangement joins TRBV4-3 to TRBJ2-1; no clear D. CDR1 and CDR2 from the germline V gene are LGHNA and YSLEER. Trimming cost V 0 bases and J 2 bases, with 8 bases left between them. The CDR3 covers 15 residues. CDR3 in DNA: TGCGCCAGCAGCCAAGAACTCCTCCCCTACAATGAGCAGTTCTTC. Translation: CASSQELLPYNEQFF.

This clonotype was picked up a small number of times. The chain combines TRBV12-3 or TRBV12-4 with TRBJ2-1, with D possibly being TRBD1 (6 bases). The CDR3 covers 13 residues. Trimming removed 4 bases from V and 7 bases from J, with 11 bases in between. The CDR3 DNA sequence: TGTGCCAGCAGTTCCACAGGGTTGAATGAGCAGTTCTTC. This encodes CASSSTGLNEQFF.

The V and J genes are TRBV19 and TRBJ1-1; no definite D call. Germline lookup yields CDR1 LNHDA and CDR2 SQIVND (reference sequence). With 5 bases removed from V and 5 bases from J, the gap between germline ends came to 12 bases. This CDR3 spans 13 amino acids. CDR3 sequence: CASSFTGKTEAFF. CDR3 DNA sequence: TGTGCCAGTAGTTTCACGGGGAAGACTGAAGCTTTCTTT.

This clonotype was observed a few times. The V call is TRBV29-1, the J call TRBJ1-5; D is unclear. Germline V gene lookup returns CDR1 SQVTM and CDR2 ANQGSEA. The CDR3 has 12 residues. The V end lost 4 bases, the J end lost 7 bases, and 11 bases lay between the germline ends. The CDR3 here is CSVGGLGQPQHF. The CDR3 nucleotides read TGCAGCGTTGGTGGGTTAGGGCAGCCCCAGCATTTT. Looking up the rest from reference TRBV29-1 and TRBJ1-5 gives the full variable domain: SAVISQKPSRDICQRGTSLTIQCQVDSQVTMMFWYRQQPGQSLTLIATANQGSEATYESGFVIDKFPISRPNLTFSTLTVSNMSPEDSSIYLCSVGGLGQPQHFGDGTRLSIL.

The rearrangement uses TRBV20-1 and TRBJ2-1; D is possibly TRBD1 or TRBD2 (5 bases each). From germline, CDR1 is DFQATT and CDR2 SNEGSKA (reference sequence). The length of the CDR3 is 16 residues. V lost 2 bases and J 0 bases, leaving 14 bases between the germline ends. DNA of the CDR3: TGCAGTGCTAGACTCAGGGACCTGAGCTCCTACAATGAGCAGTTCTTC. It encodes CSARLRDLSSYNEQFF.

This clonotype was found a few times. The chain is built from TRBV20-1 and TRBJ2-3; a possible D gene is TRBD2 (6 bases). Germline V CDR1 and CDR2: DFQATT, SNEGSKA (reference sequence). The CDR3 consists of 15 residues. The V end lost 3 bases, the J end lost 0 bases, and 13 bases lay between the germline ends. CDR3 DNA sequence: TGCAGTGCTAGCCGGGGGAGCCCTAGCACAGATACGCAGTATTTT. Amino acids: CSASRGSPSTDTQYF.